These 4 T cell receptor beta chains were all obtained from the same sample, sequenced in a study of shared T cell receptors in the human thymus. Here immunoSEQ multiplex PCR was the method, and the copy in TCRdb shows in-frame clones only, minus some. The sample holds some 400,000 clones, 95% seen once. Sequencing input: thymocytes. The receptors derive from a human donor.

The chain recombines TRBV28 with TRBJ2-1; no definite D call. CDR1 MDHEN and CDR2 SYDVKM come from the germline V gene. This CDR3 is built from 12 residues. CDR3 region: CVTGRFYNEQFF. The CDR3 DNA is TGTGTCACTGGCAGGTTCTACAATGAGCAGTTCTTC. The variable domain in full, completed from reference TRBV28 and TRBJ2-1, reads DVKVTQSSRYLVKRTGEKVFLECVQDMDHENMFWYRQDPGLGLRLIYFSYDVKMKEKGDIPEGYSVSREKKERFSLILESASTNQTSMYLCVTGRFYNEQFFGPGTRLTVL.

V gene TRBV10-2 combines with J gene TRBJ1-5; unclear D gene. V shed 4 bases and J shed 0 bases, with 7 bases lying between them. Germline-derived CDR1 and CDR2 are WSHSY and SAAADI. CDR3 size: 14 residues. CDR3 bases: TGCGCCAGCAGTGGGGCCGGTAGCAATCAGCCCCAGCATTTT. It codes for CASSGAGSNQPQHF.

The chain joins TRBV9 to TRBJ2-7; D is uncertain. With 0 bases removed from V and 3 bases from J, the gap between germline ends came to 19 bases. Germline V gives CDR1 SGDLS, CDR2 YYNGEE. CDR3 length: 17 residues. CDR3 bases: TGTGCCAGCAGCGTAGGAGGTGGAGACAAGGTGGACTACGAGCAGTACTTC. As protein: CASSVGGGDKVDYEQYF.

The CDR3, as DNA: TGTGCCATCAGTGAGTCATTGACGGACACAGATACGCAGTATTTT. It translates to CAISESLTDTDTQYF. The rearrangement joins TRBV10-3 to TRBJ2-3; D unclear. The CDR3 runs to 15 residues. V gave up 0 bases and J gave up 2 bases, with 9 bases separating them. Germline CDR1 ENHRY, CDR2 SYGVKD.